This TCR beta chain came from a study of PD-1 blockade in classical Hodgkin lymphoma. The time point is: newly diagnosed, previously untreated cHL patient sample. Method: immunoSEQ multiplex PCR; TCRdb's copy keeps in-frame clones and lacks some. Of 30,000 or so clones listed, approximately 90% are singletons. This CDR3 is 14 amino acids long. V lost 2 bases and J lost 0, with 8 bases in between. Germline CDR1 SGHAT, CDR2 FQNNGV. V usage is TRBV11-2 and J usage is TRBJ2-7; D uncertain. What was sequenced was peripheral blood mononuclear cells (PBMCs). This sequence originates from a human donor with classical Hodgkin lymphoma. CDR3 sequence (DNA): TGTGCCAGCAGCTTACAGGTCTTCTCCTACGAGCAGTACTTC. Amino acid sequence: CASSLQVFSYEQYF.